The TCR beta chain described here comes from a study of PD-1 blockade in classical Hodgkin lymphoma. General study results and limits: Whereas CD4+ TCR diversity had risen significantly by C4D1, CD8+ TCR diversity had not. Factors driving the repertoire differences, possibly disease activity or prior therapy, remain undefined.

Notes on this clone: Its specificity is not known.

Measured with immunoSEQ multiplex PCR; TCRdb has only the in-frame clones, and not every one. In the table there are tens of thousands of clones, 80% of which are singletons. CDR3 size: 14 residues. The V gene's germline CDR1 is SEHNR and CDR2 FQNEAQ (reference sequence). V lost 5 bases, J lost 3 bases, and 11 bases lay in between. Time point described: cycle 4 day 1 (C4D1), after around six weeks of nivolumab. All patients experienced relapse after autologous stem cell transplantation, and brentuximab vedotin exposure was variable. The sequencing used peripheral blood mononuclear cells (PBMCs), collected before the fourth cycle of nivolumab. This receptor was identified in a human donor with classical Hodgkin lymphoma. The chain couples TRBV7-9 to TRBJ1-5; no clear D. The DNA of the CDR3 is TGTGCCAGCAGCCCAACCGGTATCAATCAGCCCCAGCATTTT. Residues: CASSPTGINQPQHF.